Presented here are 31 T cell receptor beta chains from one specimen sequenced in a study of technical replicates of blood from a handful of donors. Assay: immunoSEQ multiplex PCR; the TCRdb copy retains only in-frame clones and omits some. The sample lists 80,000 or so clones, roughly 98% occurring once. The source material was T cells isolated from PBMCs. The receptors stem from a human donor in good health.

V is TRBV2 and J is TRBJ2-5; 7 bases align to TRBD2. V lost 4 bases and J lost 0; bases outside the gene matches: 8. The CDR3 extends over 16 amino acids. The germline CDR1 and CDR2 sequences are SNHLY and FYNNEI. In nucleotides, the CDR3 is TGTGCCAGCAGTGGAACTAGCGACTACCACCAAGAGACCCAGTACTTC. It codes for CASSGTSDYHQETQYF.

The J gene is TRBJ1-1, the V gene TRBV6-4, with D unresolved. The CDR3 consists of 13 residues. V lost 5 bases, J lost 0 bases, and 7 bases lay in between. CDR1 MRHNA and CDR2 SNTAGT come from the germline V gene. The CDR3 is CASSMEMNTEAFF. The DNA of the CDR3 is TGTGCCAGCAGTATGGAGATGAACACTGAAGCTTTCTTT.

This clone was detected once. J is TRBJ1-5 and V is TRBV5-1; D may be TRBD1 (6 bases). Trimming left V 4 bases short and J 4 bases short, with 9 bases between. From germline, CDR1 is SGHRS and CDR2 YFSETQ. The CDR3 spans 13 residues. CDR3 nucleotides: TGCGCCAGCAGCCCAGGGGTTAATCAGCCCCAGCATTTT. Translating gives CASSPGVNQPQHF.

The V call is TRBV4-2, the J call TRBJ1-1; 7 bases align to TRBD1. The J segment lost 2 bases and the V segment lost 0 bases, leaving 12 bases of the junction unmatched. The CDR3 sequence is 18 residues long. Per the germline V gene, CDR1 is LGHNA and CDR2 is YNFKEQ. CDR3 coding DNA: TGTGCCAGCAGCCAAGATGAGACAGGCAGGGGGGCAAACACTGAAGCTTTCTTT. It translates to CASSQDETGRGANTEAFF.

The chain uses TRBV10-1 and TRBJ2-1; 7 nucleotides match TRBD1. J lost 7 bases, V lost 4 bases, and 4 bases had no gene match. This CDR3 comprises 13 residues. Germline loops: CDR1 WNHNN, CDR2 SYGVQD (reference sequence). The CDR3 sequence is CASSAGTDNEQFF. CDR3 sequence (DNA): TGCGCCAGCAGTGCCGGGACAGATAATGAGCAGTTCTTC.

The chain uses TRBV6-6 and TRBJ2-7, with D possibly TRBD1 on 6 matching bases. Germline V gene sequence: CDR1 MNHNY, CDR2 SVGAGI (reference sequence). Trimming shortened V by 8 bases and J by 5 bases, and 25 bases separated the two germline ends. The CDR3 consists of 16 residues. CDR3 region: CASSSPPQGRINEQYF. In DNA, the CDR3 is TGTGCCAGCTCGAGCCCCCCTCAGGGGCGCATAAACGAGCAGTACTTC.

This rearrangement joins TRBV11-3 to TRBJ2-7; D possibly corresponds to TRBD1 (6 bases). V was pared by 8 bases and J by 3 bases, with 14 bases between. The germline V gene encodes CDR1 SGHNT and CDR2 YENEEA. The CDR3 has 13 amino acids. CDR3 region: CASGRQADYEQYF. CDR3 bases: TGTGCCAGCGGGAGACAGGCCGACTACGAGCAGTACTTC.

This chain connects TRBV11-2 to TRBJ2-7, with TRBD2 matching over 10 bases. Germline V lookup: CDR1 SGHAT, CDR2 FQNNGV. Trimming cost V 0 bases and J 2 bases; bases outside gene matches: 4. This CDR3 has 16 amino acids. The CDR3 loop is CASSLDRTSGAYEQYF. In DNA, the CDR3 is TGTGCCAGCAGCTTAGATCGGACTAGCGGAGCCTACGAGCAGTACTTC.

The chain couples TRBV27 to TRBJ1-4; tentative D call: TRBD1 (5 bases). V shed 7 bases and J shed 3 bases, with 12 bases lying between them. Germline CDR1 MNHEY, CDR2 SMNVEV (reference sequence). The length of the CDR3 is 14 residues. CDR3 protein: CASTAGLPNEKLFF. CDR3 DNA: TGTGCCAGCACGGCGGGACTTCCTAATGAAAAACTGTTTTTT.

The chain couples TRBV5-1 to TRBJ1-2; D might be TRBD1 (5 bases). The CDR3 contains 14 residues. The germline CDR1 and CDR2 sequences are SGHRS and YFSETQ. V was cut by 1 base and J by 5 bases, with 12 bases left in between. The CDR3 DNA reads as TGCGCCAGCAGCTTGCAGACAGTTCAGTATGGCTACACCTTC. Translation gives CASSLQTVQYGYTF.

The chain recombines TRBV28 with TRBJ2-7; D not certain. The V end lost 5 bases, the J end lost 6 bases, and 8 bases lay between the germline ends. This CDR3 contains 11 residues. Germline assignment: CDR1 MDHEN and CDR2 SYDVKM. The CDR3 reads CASSRRSEQYF. The CDR3 coding sequence is TGTGCCAGCAGTCGCCGGAGCGAGCAGTACTTC.

Here the CDR3 reads CASRYKLADEQYF. The CDR3 nucleotides are TGTGCCAGCAGGTATAAACTCGCGGACGAGCAGTACTTC. The chain is built from TRBV6-1 and TRBJ2-7; D remains unclear. Germline V lookup: CDR1 MNHNS, CDR2 SASEGT. The CDR3 is 13 residues long. Trimming took 6 bases from V and 5 from J, leaving 14 bases between them.

The V gene is TRBV7-2, the J gene TRBJ2-7; the D is unclear. CDR3 length equals 15 residues. Germline CDR1 SGHTA, CDR2 FQGNSA. The V end was cut by 1 base, the J end by 2 bases, with 12 bases between. CDR3 sequence: CASSLVPILTYEQYF. In DNA form, the CDR3 reads TGTGCCAGCAGCTTAGTTCCTATCCTGACCTACGAGCAGTACTTC.

CDR3 sequence reads: CASSSPRAGRRETQYF. The CDR3 nucleotides are TGTGCCAGCAGTTCTCCCCGAGCGGGACGGCGTGAGACCCAGTACTTC. This sequence joins TRBV27 and TRBJ2-5, with 7 bases that match TRBD2. The CDR3 runs 16 residues. Germline assignment: CDR1 MNHEY and CDR2 SMNVEV (reference sequence). Losses at the gene ends were 4 bases for V and 5 bases for J; bases not matched to a gene: 13.

J is TRBJ2-7 and V is TRBV7-9; D unclear. V was cut by 1 base and J by 6 bases, with 7 bases left in between. This CDR3 is 12 amino acids long. The germline gives CDR1 SEHNR, CDR2 FQNEAQ (reference sequence). CDR3 amino acids: CASSLGALEQYF. The CDR3 DNA sequence: TGTGCCAGCAGCTTAGGGGCCCTCGAGCAGTACTTC.

This sequence joins TRBV5-1 and TRBJ2-7, with 11 bases that match TRBD2. CDR1 is SGHRS and CDR2 is YFSETQ in the germline V gene. The CDR3 consists of 14 residues. V was clipped by 4 bases and J by 5 bases; unmatched bases: 5. CDR3 sequence: CASSATSGSDEQYF. As DNA, the CDR3 is TGCGCCAGCAGCGCCACTAGCGGGAGCGACGAGCAGTACTTC. Filled out from reference TRBV5-1 and TRBJ2-7, the complete variable domain reads KAGVTQTPRYLIKTRGQQVTLSCSPISGHRSVSWYQQTPGQGLQFLFEYFSETQRNKGNFPGRFSGRQFSNSRSEMNVSTLELGDSALYLCASSATSGSDEQYFGPGTRLTVT.

This clone appeared a single time. The V and J genes are TRBV27 and TRBJ2-7, with 7 bases that match TRBD1. The CDR3 is 13 residues long. V shed 3 bases and J 6 bases; nucleotides not matched to a gene: 5. CDR1 and CDR2 from the germline V gene are MNHEY and SMNVEV (reference sequence). CDR3 sequence reads: CASSLAQGSEQYF. The CDR3 region has the DNA TGTGCCAGCAGTTTGGCACAGGGGTCCGAGCAGTACTTC.

The chain recombines TRBV6-1 with TRBJ1-1, with D uncertain. Trimming removed 3 bases from V and 0 bases from J, with 11 bases in between. From germline, CDR1 is MNHNS and CDR2 SASEGT. This CDR3 spans 15 amino acids. The CDR3 is CASSERRGVNTEAFF. In DNA form, the CDR3 reads TGTGCCAGCAGTGAGAGGCGGGGAGTGAACACTGAAGCTTTCTTT.

The rearrangement joins TRBV7-9 to TRBJ1-2; D may be TRBD1 (5 bases). Germline V gives CDR1 SEHNR, CDR2 FQNEAQ (reference sequence). V was trimmed by 1 base and J by 4 bases, leaving 10 bases between them. This CDR3 has 14 residues. The CDR3 reads CASSLEGEPYGYTF. The CDR3 DNA is TGTGCCAGCAGCTTAGAAGGGGAACCCTATGGCTACACCTTC. Looking up the rest from reference TRBV7-9 and TRBJ1-2 gives the full variable domain: DTGVSQNPRHKITKRGQNVTFRCDPISEHNRLYWYRQTLGQGPEFLTYFQNEAQLEKSRLLSDRFSAERPKGSFSTLEIQRTEQGDSAMYLCASSLEGEPYGYTFGSGTRLTVV.

V is TRBV28 and J is TRBJ2-3; D gene unclear. This CDR3 comprises 14 residues. The germline V gene encodes CDR1 MDHEN and CDR2 SYDVKM. The germline V and J ends were trimmed by 2 bases and 8 bases, with 14 bases remaining between them. The CDR3, as DNA: TGTGCCAGCAGTTTACAGCTAGTAGAAGGTACGCAGTATTTT. Protein product: CASSLQLVEGTQYF.

The chain recombines TRBV18 with TRBJ1-2; 9 positions agree with TRBD1. The CDR3 has 15 residues. The trim removed 1 base at V and 7 bases at J, leaving 7 bases unmatched. CDR1 is KGHSH and CDR2 is LQKENI in the germline V gene. The CDR3 protein is CASSPRGDRVPGYTF. The CDR3 region has the DNA TGTGCCAGCTCACCACGTGGGGACAGGGTACCTGGCTACACCTTC.

V usage is TRBV5-1 and J usage is TRBJ2-7; D might be TRBD1 (7 bases). V lost 4 bases, J lost 5 bases, and 31 bases lay in between. This CDR3 is 19 amino acids long. The germline V gene encodes CDR1 SGHRS and CDR2 YFSETQ. The CDR3 region is CASSPPLLFKTGRKDEQYF. DNA for the CDR3: TGCGCCAGCAGCCCCCCCCTCCTCTTTAAGACAGGGAGGAAAGACGAGCAGTACTTC.

This chain connects TRBV5-4 to TRBJ2-3, with a weak D call TRBD2 (6 bases). Per germline, CDR1 SGHNT and CDR2 YYREEE (reference sequence). The CDR3 is 14 residues long. Trimming stripped 1 base from V and 4 bases from J, with 10 bases between. The CDR3 nucleotides read TGTGCCAGCAGCTTGCCCGGGAGCTCAGATACGCAGTATTTT. Translating it yields CASSLPGSSDTQYF.

The chain uses TRBV2 and TRBJ1-5; D perhaps matches TRBD1 (6 bases). Between the trimmed V and J ends, which lost 0 bases and 4 bases, there was a span of 13 bases. CDR3 length equals 16 residues. CDR1 SNHLY and CDR2 FYNNEI come from the germline V gene. The DNA for the CDR3 is TGTGCCAGCAGTGAAGCGCTCGGACAGTTAAATCAGCCCCAGCATTTT. It specifies CASSEALGQLNQPQHF.

The chain combines TRBV11-3 with TRBJ2-1, with 15 bases aligning to TRBD2. The CDR3 is 15 amino acids. Trimming cost V 1 base and J 9 bases; bases outside gene matches: 1. Germline CDR1 reads SGHNT; CDR2 reads YENEEA. The CDR3 nucleotides read TGTGCCAGCAGCTTAGGGACTAGCGGGAGGGGTGAGCAGTTCTTC. Its protein product is CASSLGTSGRGEQFF.

The V and J genes are TRBV9 and TRBJ1-4, with TRBD1 matching 8 bases. The CDR3 is 16 residues long. Trimming at V came to 3 bases and at J to 8 bases, leaving 12 bases not matched to a gene. Germline CDR1 reads SGDLS; CDR2 reads YYNGEE. For the CDR3, the DNA is TGTGCCAGCAGCGCAGGGTCTCGGACAGGGAGGGAAAAACTGTTTTTT. This gives the protein CASSAGSRTGREKLFF.

The V gene is TRBV5-4, the J gene TRBJ2-1, with TRBD1 identical over 11 bases. J gave up 8 bases and V 0 bases, and 7 bases lay outside the gene matches. The CDR3 sequence is 16 residues long. Germline V lookup: CDR1 SGHNT, CDR2 YYREEE (reference sequence). The CDR3 coding sequence is TGTGCCAGCAGCTTGGCTCCGGGACAGGGGGTCGATGAGCAGTTCTTC. Amino acid sequence: CASSLAPGQGVDEQFF.

This clone has a single count. This chain connects TRBV2 to TRBJ2-5; a weak D match, TRBD2 (6 bases). V lost 7 bases to trimming and J lost 7 bases, with 25 bases between them. CDR1 SNHLY and CDR2 FYNNEI come from the germline V gene. The CDR3 extends over 16 amino acids. CDR3 protein: CASTGIGGVGWGTQYF. CDR3 coding DNA: TGTGCCAGCACAGGAATAGGAGGGGTGGGTTGGGGGACCCAGTACTTC. The entire variable domain, with the rest obtained from reference TRBV2 and TRBJ2-5, is as follows: EPEVTQTPSHQVTQMGQEVILRCVPISNHLYFYWYRQILGQKVEFLVSFYNNEISEKSEIFDDQFSVERPDGSNFTLKIRSTKLEDSAMYFCASTGIGGVGWGTQYFGPGTRLLVL.

This rearrangement joins TRBV5-8 to TRBJ2-5; TRBD2 matches 10 bases. This CDR3 region has 14 residues. Per the germline V gene, CDR1 is SGHTS and CDR2 is YDEGEE. The junction had 2 bases not matched to a gene; V was cut back by 2 bases and J by 4 bases. The CDR3 is CASSFGLAAETQYF. The CDR3 DNA sequence: TGTGCCAGCAGCTTCGGACTAGCGGCAGAGACCCAGTACTTC.

The chain has TRBV5-5 and TRBJ1-1, with D unresolved. V was trimmed by 4 bases and J by 4 bases, leaving 11 bases between them. This CDR3 comprises 13 residues. Germline V CDR1 and CDR2: SGHKS, YYEKEE (reference sequence). The CDR3 reads CASSTGGGTEAFF. The CDR3 coding sequence is TGTGCCAGCAGCACCGGAGGTGGCACTGAAGCTTTCTTT. The variable domain in full, with the rest retrieved from reference TRBV5-5 and TRBJ1-1, is DAGVTQSPTHLIKTRGQQVTLRCSPISGHKSVSWYQQVLGQGPQFIFQYYEKEERGRGNFPDRFSARQFPNYSSELNVNALLLGDSALYLCASSTGGGTEAFFGQGTRLTVV.

The chain carries TRBV5-6 and TRBJ1-4; no clear D gene. The CDR3 contains 14 residues. V lost 1 base, J lost 8 bases, and 12 bases lay in between. CDR1 is SGHDT, CDR2 YYEEEE, per germline. CDR3 DNA: TGTGCCAGCAGCTTGCGGGTGTCCTGGGAAAAACTGTTTTTT. Protein product: CASSLRVSWEKLFF.